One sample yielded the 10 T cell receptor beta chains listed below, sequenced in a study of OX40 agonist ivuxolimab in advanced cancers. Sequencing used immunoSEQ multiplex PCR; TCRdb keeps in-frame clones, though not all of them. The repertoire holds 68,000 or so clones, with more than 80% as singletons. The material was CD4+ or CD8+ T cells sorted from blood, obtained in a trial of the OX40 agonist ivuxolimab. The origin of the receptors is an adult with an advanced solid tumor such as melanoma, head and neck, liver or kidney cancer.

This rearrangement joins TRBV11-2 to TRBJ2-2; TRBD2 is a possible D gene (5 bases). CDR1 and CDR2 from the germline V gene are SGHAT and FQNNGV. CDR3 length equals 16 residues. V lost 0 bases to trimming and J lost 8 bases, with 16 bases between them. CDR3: CASSLEISRRLGELFF. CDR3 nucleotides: TGTGCCAGCAGCTTAGAGATAAGCAGGAGGTTGGGGGAGCTGTTTTTT.

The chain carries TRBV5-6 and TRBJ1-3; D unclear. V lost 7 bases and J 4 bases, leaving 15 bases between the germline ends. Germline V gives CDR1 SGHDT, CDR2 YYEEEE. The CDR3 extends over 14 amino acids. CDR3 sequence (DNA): TGTGCCAGCCTCACAACCGGCAGGGGAAACACCATATATTTT. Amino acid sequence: CASLTTGRGNTIYF.

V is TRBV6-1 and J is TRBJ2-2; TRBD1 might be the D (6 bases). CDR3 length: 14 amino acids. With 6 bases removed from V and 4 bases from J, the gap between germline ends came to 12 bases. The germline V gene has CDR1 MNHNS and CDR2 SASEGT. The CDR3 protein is CASRSGVGTGELFF. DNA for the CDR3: TGTGCCAGCAGATCAGGGGTCGGCACCGGGGAGCTGTTTTTT.

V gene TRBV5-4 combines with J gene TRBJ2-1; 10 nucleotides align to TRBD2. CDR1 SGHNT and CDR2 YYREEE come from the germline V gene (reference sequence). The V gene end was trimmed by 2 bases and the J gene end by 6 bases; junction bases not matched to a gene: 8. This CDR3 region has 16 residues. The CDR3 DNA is TGTGCCAGCAGCTTCCTCTTAGCGGGGGGACGCAATGAGCAGTTCTTC. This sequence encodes CASSFLLAGGRNEQFF.

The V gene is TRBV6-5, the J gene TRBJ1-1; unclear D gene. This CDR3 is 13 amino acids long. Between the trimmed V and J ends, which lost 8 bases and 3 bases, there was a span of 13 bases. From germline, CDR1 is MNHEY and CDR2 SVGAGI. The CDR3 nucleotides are TGTGCCAGCCGTGCCGCTGTTGACACTGAAGCTTTCTTT. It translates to CASRAAVDTEAFF.

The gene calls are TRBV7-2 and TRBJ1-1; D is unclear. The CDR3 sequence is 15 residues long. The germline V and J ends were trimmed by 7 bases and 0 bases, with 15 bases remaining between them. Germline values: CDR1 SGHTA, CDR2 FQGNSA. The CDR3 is CASTPDGRMNTEAFF. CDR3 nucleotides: TGTGCCAGCACCCCCGACGGGCGGATGAACACTGAAGCTTTCTTT.

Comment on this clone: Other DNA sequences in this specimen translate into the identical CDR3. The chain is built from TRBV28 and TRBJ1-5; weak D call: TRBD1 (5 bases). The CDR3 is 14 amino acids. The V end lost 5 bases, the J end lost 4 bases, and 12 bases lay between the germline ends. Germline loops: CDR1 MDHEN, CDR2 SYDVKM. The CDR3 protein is CASSPGTVNQPQHF. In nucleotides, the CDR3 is TGTGCCAGCAGTCCGGGGACGGTGAATCAGCCCCAGCATTTT.

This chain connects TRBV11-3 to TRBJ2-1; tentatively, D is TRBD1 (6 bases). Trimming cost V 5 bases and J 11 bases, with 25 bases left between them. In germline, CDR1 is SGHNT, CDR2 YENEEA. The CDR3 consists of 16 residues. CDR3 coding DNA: TGTGCCAGCAGCCCGAGGGGTGAGACAGGCTCGGCGCAGCAGTTCTTC. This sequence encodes CASSPRGETGSAQQFF.

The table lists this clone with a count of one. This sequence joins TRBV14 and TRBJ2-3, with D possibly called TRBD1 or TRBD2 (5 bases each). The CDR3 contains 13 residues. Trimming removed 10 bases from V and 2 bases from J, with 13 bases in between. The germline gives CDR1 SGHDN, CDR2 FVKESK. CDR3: CANWDGYTDTQYF. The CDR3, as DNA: TGTGCCAACTGGGACGGATACACAGATACGCAGTATTTT.

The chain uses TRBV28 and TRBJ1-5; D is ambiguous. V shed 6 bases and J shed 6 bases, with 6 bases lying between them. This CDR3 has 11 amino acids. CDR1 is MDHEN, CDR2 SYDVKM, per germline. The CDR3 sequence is CASRGIQPQHF. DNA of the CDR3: TGTGCCAGCAGAGGTATTCAGCCCCAGCATTTT.